The 5 T cell receptor beta chains in this list originate from one sample, sequenced in a study of control samples from healthy donors and cancer patients. The assay was immunoSEQ multiplex PCR, and TCRdb's table has in-frame clones only and misses some. The sample consists of roughly 400,000 clones, over 75% of them appearing once. The sample was PBMCs. The receptors shown here come from a man in his forties with head and neck cancer.

The V and J genes are TRBV19 and TRBJ1-5; 7 bases are shared with TRBD1. CDR1 is LNHDA, CDR2 SQIVND, per germline (reference sequence). V trimming: 5 bases; J trimming: 4 bases; junction bases outside the gene matches: 8. This CDR3 comprises 15 residues. The CDR3 is CASSAYRGRNQPQHF. The CDR3 coding sequence is TGTGCCAGTAGTGCTTACAGGGGTCGTAATCAGCCCCAGCATTTT.

The V gene is TRBV15, the J gene TRBJ2-1, with D maybe TRBD2 (6 bases). The CDR3 covers 13 residues. The ends were cut back, 4 bases at V and 9 bases at J, with 13 bases in the middle. Germline assignment: CDR1 LNHNV and CDR2 YYDKDF (reference sequence). CDR3 sequence reads: CATSTEGVSEQFF. In DNA form, the CDR3 reads TGTGCCACCAGCACGGAGGGAGTCAGTGAGCAGTTCTTC. The full variable domain, rest sourced from reference TRBV15 and TRBJ2-1, is DAMVIQNPRYQVTQFGKPVTLSCSQTLNHNVMYWYQQKSSQAPKLLFHYYDKDFNNEADTPDNFQSRRPNTSFCFLDIRSPGLGDTAMYLCATSTEGVSEQFFGPGTRLTVL.

The rearrangement links TRBV28 to TRBJ1-6, with D hard to call. CDR3 length equals 12 residues. CDR1 is MDHEN, CDR2 SYDVKM, per germline. Trimming removed 7 bases at V and 7 bases at J, with 8 bases between. The CDR3 spells CASTGGNSPLHF. CDR3 in DNA: TGTGCCAGCACAGGAGGCAATTCACCCCTCCACTTT.

The chain has TRBV9 and TRBJ2-3; D is unresolved. Per the germline V gene, CDR1 is SGDLS and CDR2 is YYNGEE. V shed 5 bases and J shed 2 bases, with 6 bases lying between them. The CDR3 contains 12 residues. CDR3 in DNA: TGTGCCAGCAGTAGGGTCACAGATACGCAGTATTTT. Its translation is CASSRVTDTQYF.

This clone was picked up one time. V usage is TRBV11-3 and J usage is TRBJ2-7, with D possibly TRBD1 on 7 matching bases. CDR3 length: 14 residues. The V gene's germline CDR1 is SGHNT and CDR2 YENEEA. V was shortened by 5 bases and J by 4 bases, with 15 bases between the two germline ends. For the CDR3, the DNA is TGTGCCAGCAGCACCTCGACAGGGACTTACGAGCAGTACTTC. It encodes CASSTSTGTYEQYF. Full variable domain (outside the CDR3, taken from reference TRBV11-3 and TRBJ2-7): EAGVVQSPRYKIIEKKQPVAFWCNPISGHNTLYWYLQNLGQGPELLIRYENEEAVDDSQLPKDRFSAERLKGVDSTLKIQPAELGDSAVYLCASSTSTGTYEQYFGPGTRLTVT.